This TCR beta chain was identified in a study of blood T cell repertoires in COVID-19. This clone was observed a single time. Profiling relied on immunoSEQ multiplex PCR, and the TCRdb table lists in-frame clones only, not all of them. The sample has some 240,000 clones; 87% are singletons. CDR3 length: 14 amino acids. The germline gives CDR1 SGHAT, CDR2 FQNNGV. V trimming: 5 bases; J trimming: 8 bases; junction bases outside the gene matches: 12. Sequencing was performed on peripheral blood. This chain connects TRBV11-2 to TRBJ2-7, with 7 positions matching TRBD1. The TCR comes from a man aged 55 to 70 who had recovered from COVID-19. CDR3 residues: CASSLDREGNKQYF. DNA of the CDR3: TGTGCCAGCAGCCTCGACAGGGAAGGGAACAAGCAGTACTTC.